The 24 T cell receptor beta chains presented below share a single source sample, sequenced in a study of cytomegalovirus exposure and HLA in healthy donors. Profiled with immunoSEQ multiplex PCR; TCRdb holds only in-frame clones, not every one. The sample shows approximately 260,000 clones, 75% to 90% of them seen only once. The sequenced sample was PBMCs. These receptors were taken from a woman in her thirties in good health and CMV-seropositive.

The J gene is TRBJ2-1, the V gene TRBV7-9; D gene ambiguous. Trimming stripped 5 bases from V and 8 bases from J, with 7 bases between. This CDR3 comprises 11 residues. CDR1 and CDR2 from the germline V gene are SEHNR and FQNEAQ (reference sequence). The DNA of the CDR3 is TGTGCCAGCAGCAGAGGCTATGAGCAGTTCTTC. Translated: CASSRGYEQFF.

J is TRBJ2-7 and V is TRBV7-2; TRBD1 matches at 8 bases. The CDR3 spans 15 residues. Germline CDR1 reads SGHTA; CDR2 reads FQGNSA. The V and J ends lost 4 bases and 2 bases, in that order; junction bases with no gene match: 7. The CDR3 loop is CASSSRTGQAYEQYF. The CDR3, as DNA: TGTGCCAGCAGCTCACGTACGGGACAGGCCTACGAGCAGTACTTC.

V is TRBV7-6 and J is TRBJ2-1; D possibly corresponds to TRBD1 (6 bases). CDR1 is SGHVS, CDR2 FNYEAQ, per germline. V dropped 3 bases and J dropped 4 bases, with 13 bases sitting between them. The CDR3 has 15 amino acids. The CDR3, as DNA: TGTGCCAGCAGCTTTCGGGACAATTCATACAATGAGCAGTTCTTC. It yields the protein CASSFRDNSYNEQFF.

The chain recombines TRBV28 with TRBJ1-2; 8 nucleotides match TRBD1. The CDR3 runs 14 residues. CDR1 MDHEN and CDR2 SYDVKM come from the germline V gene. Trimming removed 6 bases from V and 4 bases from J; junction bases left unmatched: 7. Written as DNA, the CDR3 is TGTGCCAGCAGGCCCACAGGGGGAGGCTATGGCTACACCTTC. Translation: CASRPTGGGYGYTF.

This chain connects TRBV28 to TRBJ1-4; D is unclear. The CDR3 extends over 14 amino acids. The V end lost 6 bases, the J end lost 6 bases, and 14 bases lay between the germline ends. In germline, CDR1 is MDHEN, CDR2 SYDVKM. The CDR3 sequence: CASRGVGADEKLFF. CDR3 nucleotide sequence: TGTGCCAGCAGGGGTGTGGGAGCCGATGAAAAACTGTTTTTT.

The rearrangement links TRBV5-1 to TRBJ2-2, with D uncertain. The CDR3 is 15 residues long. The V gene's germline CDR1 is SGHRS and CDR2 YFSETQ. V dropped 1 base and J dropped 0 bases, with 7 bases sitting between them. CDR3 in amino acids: CASSLLASNTGELFF. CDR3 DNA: TGCGCCAGCAGCTTGCTGGCCTCGAACACCGGGGAGCTGTTTTTT.

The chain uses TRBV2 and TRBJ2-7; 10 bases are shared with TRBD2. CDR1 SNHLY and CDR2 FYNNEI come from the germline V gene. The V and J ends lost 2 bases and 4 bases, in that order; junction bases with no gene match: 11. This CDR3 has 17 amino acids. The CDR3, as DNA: TGTGCCAGCAGTGAATTTGTCTATGAGCGGGAGGGTTACGAGCAGTACTTC. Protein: CASSEFVYEREGYEQYF.

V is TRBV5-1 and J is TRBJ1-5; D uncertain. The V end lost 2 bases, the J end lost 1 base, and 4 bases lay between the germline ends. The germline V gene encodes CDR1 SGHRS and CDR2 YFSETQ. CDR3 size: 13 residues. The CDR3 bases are TGCGCCAGCAGCTTTAGCAGCAATCAGCCCCAGCATTTT. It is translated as CASSFSSNQPQHF. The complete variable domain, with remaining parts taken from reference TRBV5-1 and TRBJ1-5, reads KAGVTQTPRYLIKTRGQQVTLSCSPISGHRSVSWYQQTPGQGLQFLFEYFSETQRNKGNFPGRFSGRQFSNSRSEMNVSTLELGDSALYLCASSFSSNQPQHFGDGTRLSIL.

The CDR3 region is CASSISASLLYEQYF. CDR3 DNA: TGTGCCAGTAGTATATCGGCTAGCCTACTCTACGAGCAGTACTTC. The chain joins TRBV19 to TRBJ2-7, with a weak D call TRBD2 (5 bases). V lost 2 bases and J lost 3, with 14 bases in between. CDR3 length: 15 amino acids. Germline V CDR1 and CDR2: LNHDA, SQIVND (reference sequence).

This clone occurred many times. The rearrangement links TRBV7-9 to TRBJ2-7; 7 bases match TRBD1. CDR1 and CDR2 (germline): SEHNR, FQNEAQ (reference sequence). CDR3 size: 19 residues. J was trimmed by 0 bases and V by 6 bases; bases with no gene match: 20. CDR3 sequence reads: CASRPDTGVAKSSSYEQYF. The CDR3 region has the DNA TGTGCCAGCAGACCCGATACAGGGGTGGCGAAATCAAGCTCCTACGAGCAGTACTTC.

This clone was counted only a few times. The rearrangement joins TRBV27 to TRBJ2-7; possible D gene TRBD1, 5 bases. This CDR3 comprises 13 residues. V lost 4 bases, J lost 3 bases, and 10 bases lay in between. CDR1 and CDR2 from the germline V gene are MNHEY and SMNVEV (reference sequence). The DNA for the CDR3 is TGTGCCAGCAGTTCGACAGAGTTCTACGAGCAGTACTTC. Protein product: CASSSTEFYEQYF.

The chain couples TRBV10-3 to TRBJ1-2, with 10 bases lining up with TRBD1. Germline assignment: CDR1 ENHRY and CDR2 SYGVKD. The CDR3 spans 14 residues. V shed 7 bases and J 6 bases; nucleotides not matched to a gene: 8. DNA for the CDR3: TGTGCCATCAATACCGGGACAGGGGCTCATGGCTACACCTTC. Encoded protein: CAINTGTGAHGYTF.

CDR3 DNA: TGTGCCAGCAGCTTAGTTTCCAGTTCTAATGAGCAGTTCTTC. As protein: CASSLVSSSNEQFF. The chain links TRBV7-3 to TRBJ2-1; D call uncertain. Germline V gene sequence: CDR1 SGHTA, CDR2 FQGTGA. Trimming stripped 2 bases from V and 7 bases from J, with 12 bases between. The CDR3 extends over 14 amino acids.

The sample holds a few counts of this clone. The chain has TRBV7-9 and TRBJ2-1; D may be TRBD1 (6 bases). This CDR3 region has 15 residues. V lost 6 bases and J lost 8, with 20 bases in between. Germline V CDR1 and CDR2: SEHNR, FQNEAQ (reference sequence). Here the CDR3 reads CASRPTGTNSYEQFF. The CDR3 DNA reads TGTGCCAGCAGACCTACAGGGACCAACTCGTATGAGCAGTTCTTC.

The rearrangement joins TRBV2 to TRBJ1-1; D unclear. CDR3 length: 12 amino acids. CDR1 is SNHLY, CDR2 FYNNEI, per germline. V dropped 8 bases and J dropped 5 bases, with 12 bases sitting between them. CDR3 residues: CASGEWRTEAFF. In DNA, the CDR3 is TGTGCCAGCGGGGAGTGGAGGACTGAAGCTTTCTTT.

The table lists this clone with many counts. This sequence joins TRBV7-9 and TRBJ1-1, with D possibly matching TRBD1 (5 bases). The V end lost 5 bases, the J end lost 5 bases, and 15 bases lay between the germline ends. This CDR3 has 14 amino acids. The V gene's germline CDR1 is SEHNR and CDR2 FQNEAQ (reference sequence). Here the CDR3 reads CASSPREGSTEAFF. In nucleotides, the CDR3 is TGTGCCAGCAGCCCCCGGGAGGGGAGTACTGAAGCTTTCTTT.

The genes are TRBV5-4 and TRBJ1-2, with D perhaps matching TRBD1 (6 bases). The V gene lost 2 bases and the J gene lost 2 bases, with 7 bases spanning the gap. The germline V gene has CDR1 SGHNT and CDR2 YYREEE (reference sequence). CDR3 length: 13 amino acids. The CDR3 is CASSFDRNYGYTF. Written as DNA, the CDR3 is TGTGCCAGCAGCTTTGACAGGAACTATGGCTACACCTTC.

CDR3 in amino acids: CAWKSLPYNTEAFF. CDR3 nucleotide sequence: TGTGCCTGGAAATCTCTCCCCTACAACACTGAAGCTTTCTTT. The J gene is TRBJ1-1, the V gene TRBV30, with D unclear. In germline, CDR1 is GTSNPN, CDR2 SVGIG (reference sequence). The CDR3 is 14 residues long. Trimming left V 4 bases short and J 2 bases short, with 14 bases between.

The CDR3 here is CSGTTSASDTQYF. The CDR3, as DNA: TGCAGCGGCACTACTAGCGCGTCAGATACGCAGTATTTT. V usage is TRBV29-1 and J usage is TRBJ2-3; the match to TRBD2 covers 7 bases. CDR1 SQVTM and CDR2 ANQGSEA come from the germline V gene. The junction had 8 bases not matched to a gene; V was cut back by 7 bases and J by 4 bases. The CDR3 sequence is 13 residues long.

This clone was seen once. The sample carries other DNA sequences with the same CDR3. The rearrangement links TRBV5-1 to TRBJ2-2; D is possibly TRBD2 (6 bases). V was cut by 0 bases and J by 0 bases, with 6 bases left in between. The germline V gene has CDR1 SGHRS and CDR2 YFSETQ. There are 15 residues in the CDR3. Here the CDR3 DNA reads TGCGCCAGCAGCTTGGCGGGGGCGAACACCGGGGAGCTGTTTTTT. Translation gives CASSLAGANTGELFF.

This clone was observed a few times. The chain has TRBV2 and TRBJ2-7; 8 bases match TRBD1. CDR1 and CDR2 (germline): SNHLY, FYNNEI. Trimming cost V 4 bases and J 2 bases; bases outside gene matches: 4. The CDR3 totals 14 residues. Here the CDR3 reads CASSGGQGPYEQYF. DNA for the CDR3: TGTGCCAGCAGTGGAGGACAGGGACCCTACGAGCAGTACTTC.

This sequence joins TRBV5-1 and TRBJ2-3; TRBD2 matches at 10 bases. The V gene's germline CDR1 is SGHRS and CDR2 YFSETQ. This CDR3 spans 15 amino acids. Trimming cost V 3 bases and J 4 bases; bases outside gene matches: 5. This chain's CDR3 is CASSSLAGVADTQYF. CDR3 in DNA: TGCGCCAGCAGCTCGCTAGCGGGAGTGGCAGATACGCAGTATTTT.

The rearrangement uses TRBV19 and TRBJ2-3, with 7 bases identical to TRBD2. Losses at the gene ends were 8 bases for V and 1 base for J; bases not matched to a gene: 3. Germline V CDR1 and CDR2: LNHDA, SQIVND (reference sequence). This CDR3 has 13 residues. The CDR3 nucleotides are TGTGCCAGTTCGCTAGCGGGCACAGATACGCAGTATTTT. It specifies CASSLAGTDTQYF.

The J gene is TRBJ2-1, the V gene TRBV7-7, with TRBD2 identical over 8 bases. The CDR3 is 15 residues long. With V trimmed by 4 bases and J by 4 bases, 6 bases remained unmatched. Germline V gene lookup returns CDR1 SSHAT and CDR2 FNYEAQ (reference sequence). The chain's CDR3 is CASSSTSGPYNEQFF. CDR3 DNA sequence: TGTGCCAGCAGCTCTACTAGCGGACCTTACAATGAGCAGTTCTTC. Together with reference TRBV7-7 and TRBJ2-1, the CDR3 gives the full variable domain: GAGVSQSPRYKVTKRGQDVTLRCDPISSHATLYWYQQALGQGPEFLTYFNYEAQPDKSGLPSDRFSAERPEGSISTLTIQRTEQRDSAMYRCASSSTSGPYNEQFFGPGTRLTVL.